These 21 T cell receptor beta chains were sequenced from one sample in a study of cytomegalovirus exposure and HLA in healthy donors (dated by TCRdb to about 2017). Preparation of the library involved the immunoSEQ multiplex PCR assay. A mixture of 60 forward primers for TCR Vbeta segments and 13 reverse primers for TCR Jbeta segments was used in the multiplex PCR. TCRdb retrieved this table from immuneACCESS and kept in-frame rearrangements only. Not all clones are present; in checked studies, unresolved V genes account for under half, and no reason is known for the remainder. The sample data list approximately 150,000 clones, and roughly 80% of these were observed just once. The ten largest clones capture 4.9% of the sample. The specimen sequenced was PBMCs. The receptors stem from a woman aged 18 to 35 in good health and CMV-seropositive.

CDR3 loop: CASSFSARQGDRGYTF. The CDR3 region has the DNA TGTGCCAGCAGCTTTTCGGCGCGACAGGGGGATCGTGGCTACACCTTC. J is TRBJ1-2 and V is TRBV7-2; 9 bases fit TRBD1. Germline CDR1 and CDR2: SGHTA and FQGNSA. V was clipped by 3 bases and J by 7 bases; unmatched bases: 12. The CDR3 has 16 amino acids.

The CDR3 protein is CASSQSKEMANTEAFF. The CDR3 nucleotides read TGCGCCAGCAGCCAAAGTAAAGAAATGGCGAACACTGAAGCTTTCTTT. The chain joins TRBV4-1 to TRBJ1-1; D uncertain. Germline values: CDR1 MGHRA, CDR2 YSYEKL. CDR3 size: 16 residues. V lost 2 bases and J 1 base, leaving 14 bases between the germline ends.

The chain carries TRBV6-5 and TRBJ1-5; D is uncertain. Germline CDR1 MNHEY, CDR2 SVGAGI. The CDR3 totals 14 residues. With 6 bases removed from V and 4 bases from J, the gap between germline ends came to 13 bases. The CDR3 here is CASRKQSSNQPQHF. The DNA for the CDR3 is TGTGCCAGCAGGAAACAGTCCAGTAATCAGCCCCAGCATTTT.

CDR3 bases: TGTGCCAGCATCTTAAAGGGGGACGGCTACGAGCAGTACTTC. Its protein product is CASILKGDGYEQYF. This chain connects TRBV6-6 to TRBJ2-7; D may be TRBD1 (6 bases). The germline CDR1 and CDR2 sequences are MNHNY and SVGAGI (reference sequence). This CDR3 has 14 residues. V lost 7 bases and J lost 3, with 16 bases in between.

This clone occurred a few times. V and J are TRBV6-5 and TRBJ2-5, with D maybe TRBD2 (5 bases). The CDR3 consists of 14 residues. Between the trimmed V and J ends, which lost 4 bases and 0 bases, there was a span of 9 bases. In germline, CDR1 is MNHEY, CDR2 SVGAGI. The CDR3: CASSLSGYQETQYF. The CDR3 DNA sequence: TGTGCCAGCAGTTTGTCGGGGTACCAAGAGACCCAGTACTTC.

The chain has TRBV27 and TRBJ1-2, with D maybe TRBD1 (6 bases). Deletions cut 1 base from V and 4 bases from J, with 13 bases between. The CDR3 consists of 15 residues. Germline V gives CDR1 MNHEY, CDR2 SMNVEV (reference sequence). The CDR3 here is CASSLFRGATYGYTF. The CDR3 DNA is TGTGCCAGCAGTTTATTTCGGGGGGCGACCTATGGCTACACCTTC.

With regard to this clone: Other DNA sequences from this sample encode an identical CDR3 as well. The J gene is TRBJ2-5, the V gene TRBV20-1; no clear D gene. The CDR3 consists of 10 residues. V was trimmed by 2 bases and J by 5 bases, leaving 3 bases between them. Germline CDR1 DFQATT, CDR2 SNEGSKA (reference sequence). Written as DNA, the CDR3 is TGCAGTGCTAGACGGGAGACCCAGTACTTC. This translates into CSARRETQYF.

This clone appeared a few times. The chain recombines TRBV9 with TRBJ2-3; 8 bases are a match to TRBD1. The germline V gene encodes CDR1 SGDLS and CDR2 YYNGEE. The junction had 11 bases not matched to a gene; V was cut back by 5 bases and J by 6 bases. The CDR3 runs 15 residues. The CDR3: CASRPGQGGLDTQYF. CDR3 bases: TGTGCCAGCAGGCCAGGACAGGGAGGTTTGGATACGCAGTATTTT.

Only one count was recorded for this clone. The chain employs TRBV10-3 and TRBJ1-4, with 8 bases lining up with TRBD1. V shed 3 bases, J shed 6 bases, and the junction held 9 bases outside the gene matches. Germline CDR1 reads ENHRY; CDR2 reads SYGVKD. This CDR3 is 16 amino acids long. The CDR3 here is CAISDSTGQGHEKLFF. In nucleotides, the CDR3 is TGTGCCATCAGTGATAGTACCGGACAGGGCCATGAAAAACTGTTTTTT.

This chain connects TRBV11-2 to TRBJ2-7; TRBD1 is a possible D gene (5 bases). V was shortened by 1 base and J by 2 bases, with 18 bases between the two germline ends. Germline V gene lookup returns CDR1 SGHAT and CDR2 FQNNGV. There are 17 residues in the CDR3. The chain's CDR3 is CASSLASGIPAPYEQYF. The CDR3 DNA reads as TGTGCCAGCAGCTTAGCCTCAGGGATCCCGGCTCCCTACGAGCAGTACTTC.

This chain joins TRBV15 and TRBJ2-7, with D possibly matching TRBD2 (5 bases). The CDR3 has 14 amino acids. In germline, CDR1 is LNHNV, CDR2 YYDKDF (reference sequence). V was trimmed by 4 bases and J by 7 bases, leaving 17 bases between them. The CDR3 nucleotides are TGTGCCACCAGCATTGCACACTTTACTAGTGAGCAGTACTTC. It specifies CATSIAHFTSEQYF.

This clone was found once. The genes are TRBV6-5 and TRBJ1-3; D possibly corresponds to TRBD1 (6 bases). The V and J ends lost 6 bases and 8 bases respectively, with 17 bases between them. CDR1 and CDR2 (germline): MNHEY, SVGAGI. The CDR3 has 14 residues. Written as DNA, the CDR3 is TGTGCCAGCAGGCCCACTTGGGGGCATGACACCATATATTTT. Its protein product is CASRPTWGHDTIYF.

The chain joins TRBV30 to TRBJ1-4; possible D gene TRBD1, 6 bases. Germline V gene sequence: CDR1 GTSNPN, CDR2 SVGIG (reference sequence). Trimming removed 3 bases from V and 8 bases from J, with 16 bases in between. The CDR3 totals 14 residues. The CDR3 here is CAWSHTGNFEKLFF. In DNA, the CDR3 is TGTGCCTGGAGCCACACAGGGAATTTCGAAAAACTGTTTTTT.

Only a few counts were recorded for this clone. The J gene is TRBJ2-3, the V gene TRBV27; D is perhaps TRBD1 (6 bases). Germline loops: CDR1 MNHEY, CDR2 SMNVEV (reference sequence). This CDR3 contains 15 residues. V lost 5 bases and J 6 bases, leaving 18 bases between the germline ends. CDR3 sequence reads: CASSPKTGRRDTQYF. Here the CDR3 DNA reads TGTGCCAGCAGTCCTAAGACAGGTAGAAGGGATACGCAGTATTTT.

The chain is built from TRBV28 and TRBJ1-1; the D is unclear. Trimming stripped 2 bases from V and 0 bases from J, with 13 bases between. The CDR3 extends over 16 amino acids. CDR1 and CDR2 from the germline V gene are MDHEN and SYDVKM. CDR3 region: CASSLDWVEVNTEAFF. The CDR3 coding sequence is TGTGCCAGCAGTTTAGATTGGGTTGAGGTGAACACTGAAGCTTTCTTT.

V usage is TRBV5-4 and J usage is TRBJ1-1; 8 positions match TRBD1. J lost 0 bases, V lost 0 bases, and 7 bases had no gene match. This CDR3 contains 17 residues. Germline values: CDR1 SGHNT, CDR2 YYREEE (reference sequence). CDR3 sequence reads: CASSLALTGEVNTEAFF. CDR3 in DNA: TGTGCCAGCAGCTTGGCGTTGACAGGGGAGGTGAACACTGAAGCTTTCTTT.

The chain combines TRBV5-1 with TRBJ2-2; tentative D call: TRBD1 (5 bases). There are 17 residues in the CDR3. With 4 bases removed from V and 5 bases from J, the gap between germline ends came to 21 bases. Germline CDR1 is SGHRS and CDR2 is YFSETQ. DNA for the CDR3: TGCGCCAGCAGCCCGGTGGGGCCCGCCTTTCGAACCGGGGAGCTGTTTTTT. Translation gives CASSPVGPAFRTGELFF.

This clone was picked up one time. Germline is not matched at one junction end, which may reflect a read error. The genes are TRBV5-8 and TRBJ2-7, with 8 bases lining up with TRBD2. Germline assignment: CDR1 SGHTS and CDR2 YDEGEE. The CDR3 covers 11 residues. In DNA form, the CDR3 reads TGTGCCAGCAGCTTGGTGTCCGGGGGGGTCTTC. It specifies CASSLVSGGVF. The complete variable domain, with remaining parts taken from reference TRBV5-8 and TRBJ2-7, reads EAGVTQSPTHLIKTRGQQATLRCSPISGHTSVYWYQQALGLGLQFLLWYDEGEERNRGNFPPRFSGRQFPNYSSELNVNALELEDSALYLCASSLVSGGVFGPGTRLTVT.

CDR3 bases: TGCAGCGTTGGGTGGGGCGAAAGCACAGATACGCAGTATTTT. Amino acids: CSVGWGESTDTQYF. The V call is TRBV29-1, the J call TRBJ2-3; possibly TRBD1 for D (5 bases). The germline V gene has CDR1 SQVTM and CDR2 ANQGSEA. V lost 4 bases to trimming and J lost 0 bases, with 11 bases between them. The CDR3 totals 14 residues.

The rearrangement links TRBV7-9 to TRBJ2-3, with unresolved D. CDR3 length: 14 amino acids. CDR1 and CDR2 from the germline V gene are SEHNR and FQNEAQ (reference sequence). Trimming removed 5 bases at V and 1 base at J, with 10 bases between. CDR3 DNA: TGTGCCAGCAGCCACTCATCGGGCACAGATACGCAGTATTTT. Translating gives CASSHSSGTDTQYF.

This clone was detected only once. This chain joins TRBV11-2 and TRBJ1-1; maybe TRBD1 (5 bases). The CDR3 loop spans 14 amino acids. Germline assignment: CDR1 SGHAT and CDR2 FQNNGV. Trimming shortened V by 1 base and J by 8 bases, and 14 bases separated the two germline ends. CDR3 in amino acids: CASSLGTTGSEAFF. As DNA, the CDR3 is TGTGCCAGCAGCTTAGGTACTACAGGATCGGAAGCTTTCTTT.